Following are 6 T cell receptor beta chains from one sample sequenced in a study of vaccination and CD4 T cells after COVID-19. The treatment was: approximately 9-day PBMC culture with coronavirus spike peptide pools or control peptides (ViraFEST assay). These receptors have no identified antigens. The assay that was used to sequence DNA from cultured CD4+ T cells was the Oncomine TCR Beta short-read assay. Each CDR3 protein is one row after TCRdb ran MiXCR on the PCR reads. Among 20,000 to 25,000 distinct CDR3 sequences listed, 62% were seen once. The material was CD4+ T cells from blood, cultured in vitro, obtained before SARS-CoV-2 vaccination. All receptors derive from a human donor who received a COVID-19 vaccine.

The V and J genes are TRBV5-1 and TRBJ1-6; D might be TRBD1 (5 bases). Deletions cut 1 base from V and 7 bases from J, with 15 bases between. The CDR3 has 16 amino acids. Germline CDR1 is SGHRS and CDR2 is YFSETQ. The CDR3 loop is CASSLLGTERNSPLHF. As DNA, the CDR3 is TGCGCCAGCAGCTTGCTAGGGACGGAGAGGAATTCACCCCTCCACTTT.

This chain links TRBV25-1 with TRBJ2-5, with a possible D match to TRBD1 (7 bases). The V gene's germline CDR1 is MGHDK and CDR2 SYGVNS. Trimming removed 5 bases at V and 4 bases at J, with 23 bases between. The CDR3 loop spans 17 amino acids. The CDR3 DNA reads as TGTGCCAGCAGTATCACGGGGGACAGTGCATTAACAGAGACCCAGTACTTC. This translates into CASSITGDSALTETQYF.

This clonotype turned up a few times. The J gene is TRBJ2-5, the V gene TRBV21-1; the DNA was not compared with TRBD1, the D call given in the table. TRBV21-1 constitutes a pseudogene. The CDR3 length is 16 residues. The CDR3 reads CASTPDRGRSGETQYF. DNA for the CDR3: TGTGCCAGCACCCCGGACAGGGGGCGGTCAGGAGAGACCCAGTACTTC.

This chain connects TRBV20-1 to TRBJ1-1, with 7 bases identical to TRBD1. There are 14 residues in the CDR3. The V and J ends lost 5 bases and 1 base, in that order; junction bases with no gene match: 7. CDR1 and CDR2 (germline): DFQATT, SNEGSKA (reference sequence). In DNA form, the CDR3 reads TGCAGTGCTTACACAGGGGCTCAGAACACTGAAGCTTTCTTT. This sequence encodes CSAYTGAQNTEAFF.

In the case of this clonotype: A much larger clone differs from this one at a single base, so this may be a read error. The chain couples TRBV27 to TRBJ1-2; D remains ambiguous. Germline V gene data show CDR1 as MNHEY and CDR2 as SMNVEV (reference sequence). Trimming left V 5 bases short and J 4 bases short, with 14 bases between. The CDR3 contains 14 residues. The DNA for the CDR3 is TGTGCCAGCAGTCCTTCAAACCCGATCTATGGCTACACCTTC. Its protein is CASSPSNPIYGYTF.

This clonotype was seen more than once but under ten times. The chain recombines TRBV10-1 with TRBJ1-5; unclear D gene. V was clipped by 0 bases and J by 11 bases, with 14 bases between them. The germline V gene encodes CDR1 WNHNN and CDR2 SYGVQD (reference sequence). The CDR3 has 14 residues. For the CDR3, the DNA is TGCGCCAGCAGTGAGTCCAGCACCCGTGGGACCCAGCATTTT. Its translation: CASSESSTRGTQHF.